What follows are 27 T cell receptor beta chains derived from one specimen sequenced in a study of shared T cell receptors in the human thymus. TCRdb keeps only in-frame clones here, not all; method: immunoSEQ multiplex PCR. The sample records about 500,000 clones, around 78% being singletons. These data were also reused for a study on human thymus T cells.

Sequencing used thymocytes. The receptors stem from a boy less than two years old with a congenital heart defect.

The rearrangement uses TRBV6-5 and TRBJ2-1; 10 nucleotides line up with TRBD2. The V gene's germline CDR1 is MNHEY and CDR2 SVGAGI. This CDR3 contains 16 residues. The V gene end was trimmed by 0 bases and the J gene end by 8 bases; junction bases not matched to a gene: 7. This CDR3 is CASSYSKAGGFHEQFF. In nucleotides, the CDR3 is TGTGCCAGCAGTTACTCGAAAGCGGGAGGGTTCCATGAGCAGTTCTTC.

The rearrangement uses TRBV29-1 and TRBJ1-2; D possibly corresponds to TRBD1 (5 bases). The V gene's germline CDR1 is SQVTM and CDR2 ANQGSEA. The germline V and J ends were trimmed by 5 bases and 4 bases, with 17 bases remaining between them. The CDR3 is 14 residues long. CDR3 sequence reads: CSVLPGREAYGYTF. CDR3 DNA sequence: TGCAGCGTTCTCCCAGGCAGGGAGGCCTATGGCTACACCTTC.

The chain is built from TRBV5-8 and TRBJ1-2, with a weak D call TRBD1 (5 bases). Looked up from germline, CDR1 is SGHTS and CDR2 is YDEGEE. This CDR3 is built from 15 residues. The germline V and J ends were trimmed by 2 bases and 4 bases, with 15 bases remaining between them. This chain's CDR3 is CASSLIQEGIYGYTF. The CDR3 region has the DNA TGTGCCAGCAGCTTAATACAGGAAGGCATCTATGGCTACACCTTC.

This clone has just one count. V is TRBV5-6 and J is TRBJ2-1, with TRBD2 identical over 12 bases. CDR1 SGHDT and CDR2 YYEEEE come from the germline V gene. V lost 0 bases, J lost 8 bases, and 3 bases stayed unmatched. The length of the CDR3 is 15 residues. The CDR3 loop is CASSLGLAGVDEQFF. The CDR3 DNA sequence: TGTGCCAGCAGCTTGGGACTAGCGGGAGTGGATGAGCAGTTCTTC.

This clone appeared once. The chain joins TRBV9 to TRBJ2-3; 11 bases align to TRBD2. Germline V CDR1 and CDR2: SGDLS, YYNGEE. The CDR3 extends over 16 amino acids. With 4 bases clipped from V and 6 bases from J, the junction kept 10 bases outside the gene matches. As DNA, the CDR3 is TGTGCCAGCAGCTTTCATAGCGGGAGGGCCCCCGATACGCAGTATTTT. Protein: CASSFHSGRAPDTQYF.

The rearrangement uses TRBV9 and TRBJ2-1; TRBD2 aligns across 13 bases. Germline V gene sequence: CDR1 SGDLS, CDR2 YYNGEE. CDR3 size: 19 residues. V lost 2 bases to trimming and J lost 0 bases; unmatched junction nucleotides: 8. The CDR3 nucleotides read TGTGCCAGCAGCGTCACTAGACTAGCGGGAGGACCCTCCTACAATGAGCAGTTCTTC. Encoded protein: CASSVTRLAGGPSYNEQFF.

This chain joins TRBV4-1 and TRBJ2-2, with 11 bases that match TRBD1. CDR3 size: 16 residues. The J segment lost 6 bases and the V segment lost 0 bases, leaving 3 bases of the junction unmatched. The germline gives CDR1 MGHRA, CDR2 YSYEKL. The CDR3 nucleotides are TGCGCCAGCAGCCAAGAGGGACAGGGGGGAGCCGGGGAGCTGTTTTTT. Protein: CASSQEGQGGAGELFF.

This chain links TRBV28 with TRBJ1-5; TRBD1 agrees at 9 bases. The CDR3 runs 15 residues. The germline gives CDR1 MDHEN, CDR2 SYDVKM. V trimming: 4 bases; J trimming: 6 bases; junction bases outside the gene matches: 7. This CDR3 reads CASSSQDRGSQPQHF. The CDR3 coding sequence is TGTGCCAGCAGTTCCCAGGACAGGGGAAGTCAGCCCCAGCATTTT.

This clone has a handful of counts. The chain combines TRBV29-1 with TRBJ1-1; weak D call: TRBD1 (6 bases). Germline CDR1 and CDR2: SQVTM and ANQGSEA. Trimming left V 4 bases short and J 3 bases short, with 15 bases between. The length of the CDR3 is 14 residues. Written as DNA, the CDR3 is TGCAGCGTTGGGTACAGGGCGTGGGACACTGAAGCTTTCTTT. Translated, it gives CSVGYRAWDTEAFF.

Only a few counts were recorded for this clone. CDR3 loop: CAWRAGLARLSYEQYF. The CDR3 DNA is TGTGCCTGGAGGGCTGGGCTAGCACGGTTATCCTACGAGCAGTACTTC. The chain couples TRBV30 to TRBJ2-7, with D maybe TRBD2 (5 bases). The germline V and J ends were trimmed by 3 bases and 1 base, with 19 bases remaining between them. The CDR3 extends over 16 amino acids. From germline, CDR1 is GTSNPN and CDR2 SVGIG (reference sequence).

In its sample, this clone was seen once. The chain couples TRBV11-2 to TRBJ1-2, with D tentatively TRBD1 (5 bases). The V end was cut by 5 bases, the J end by 2 bases, with 15 bases between. Germline-derived CDR1 and CDR2 are SGHAT and FQNNGV. The CDR3 is 15 amino acids. CDR3 nucleotide sequence: TGTGCCAGCAGCGGCCTCCTTGGGGGGAACTATGGCTACACCTTC. It specifies CASSGLLGGNYGYTF.

The J gene is TRBJ2-4, the V gene TRBV28; no firm D call. The V gene's germline CDR1 is MDHEN and CDR2 SYDVKM. Trimming removed 3 bases at V and 0 bases at J, with 12 bases between. The CDR3 spans 16 residues. This CDR3 is CASSFRQALAKNIQYF. The CDR3 DNA reads TGTGCCAGCAGTTTCCGACAAGCTCTAGCCAAAAACATTCAGTACTTC.

This chain connects TRBV29-1 to TRBJ2-1; 8 bases align to TRBD1. V lost 7 bases and J lost 7; bases outside the gene matches: 18. This CDR3 region has 16 residues. Per the germline V gene, CDR1 is SQVTM and CDR2 is ANQGSEA. CDR3: CSACLYSAGGRNEQFF. CDR3 DNA: TGCAGCGCCTGCCTTTATTCGGCAGGGGGCAGGAATGAGCAGTTCTTC.

The V gene is TRBV7-9, the J gene TRBJ2-2; perhaps TRBD1 as D (5 bases). The CDR3 sequence is 15 residues long. Trimming removed 8 bases from V and 0 bases from J, with 13 bases in between. The germline V gene has CDR1 SEHNR and CDR2 FQNEAQ (reference sequence). Here the CDR3 DNA reads TGTGCCAGCGTCGAAGCAGGGACGAACACCGGGGAGCTGTTTTTT. Residues: CASVEAGTNTGELFF.

CDR3 residues: CASSHLAGVADTQYF. The DNA for the CDR3 is TGCGCCAGCAGTCACCTAGCGGGAGTCGCAGATACGCAGTATTTT. The chain carries TRBV23-1 and TRBJ2-3; 10 bases fit TRBD2. TRBV23-1 is given ORF status, its function remaining uncertain. Trimming took 3 bases from V and 4 from J; bases not matched to a gene: 4. The CDR3 loop spans 15 amino acids.

V gene TRBV4-1 combines with J gene TRBJ2-5, with a possible D match to TRBD2 (5 bases). Germline-derived CDR1 and CDR2 are MGHRA and YSYEKL. Deletions cut 8 bases from V and 2 bases from J, with 9 bases between. The CDR3 has 12 residues. This chain's CDR3 is CASSGWQETQYF. The DNA of the CDR3 is TGCGCCAGCTCGGGGTGGCAAGAGACCCAGTACTTC.

This chain links TRBV27 with TRBJ1-5; 8 nucleotides align to TRBD1. The CDR3 contains 18 residues. Trimming took 5 bases from V and 0 from J; bases not matched to a gene: 12. CDR1 and CDR2 (germline): MNHEY, SMNVEV (reference sequence). The DNA of the CDR3 is TGTGCCAGCAGTCCTCGACAGGGGCCCCCTTATAGCAATCAGCCCCAGCATTTT. This translates into CASSPRQGPPYSNQPQHF.

This clone was seen more than once but under ten times. This chain connects TRBV5-1 to TRBJ2-7; 12 nucleotides agree with TRBD2. The CDR3 extends over 16 amino acids. CDR1 is SGHRS, CDR2 YFSETQ, per germline. V was pared by 2 bases and J by 3 bases, with 6 bases of the junction left unmatched. The CDR3 loop reads CASSLLAGGTSYEQYF. CDR3 bases: TGCGCCAGCAGCTTACTAGCGGGAGGTACGAGCTACGAGCAGTACTTC. Full variable domain (outside the CDR3, taken from reference TRBV5-1 and TRBJ2-7): KAGVTQTPRYLIKTRGQQVTLSCSPISGHRSVSWYQQTPGQGLQFLFEYFSETQRNKGNFPGRFSGRQFSNSRSEMNVSTLELGDSALYLCASSLLAGGTSYEQYFGPGTRLTVT.

V is TRBV19 and J is TRBJ2-3, with 10 bases matching TRBD1. The CDR3 is 15 amino acids. Losses at the gene ends were 10 bases for V and 3 bases for J; bases not matched to a gene: 10. From germline, CDR1 is LNHDA and CDR2 SQIVND (reference sequence). The CDR3 spells CATHPPGQGTDTQYF. DNA for the CDR3: TGTGCCACTCACCCTCCGGGACAGGGGACAGATACGCAGTATTTT.

CDR3 loop: CASSPSGRGNEQYF. CDR3 DNA: TGTGCCAGCAGCCCTAGCGGGAGGGGGAACGAGCAGTACTTC. This rearrangement joins TRBV7-2 to TRBJ2-7; 12 bases are shared with TRBD2. The CDR3 consists of 14 residues. J gave up 5 bases and V 5 bases, and 4 bases lay outside the gene matches. The germline V gene encodes CDR1 SGHTA and CDR2 FQGNSA.

The chain has TRBV4-2 and TRBJ2-3, with 7 bases fitting TRBD2. CDR1 LGHNA and CDR2 YNFKEQ come from the germline V gene. V dropped 4 bases and J dropped 4; count of bases not matched to a gene: 11. The CDR3 has 16 amino acids. The CDR3 loop reads CASSPVAGVRADTQYF. The CDR3 coding sequence is TGTGCCAGCAGCCCCGTTGCGGGAGTACGCGCAGATACGCAGTATTTT.

This rearrangement joins TRBV30 to TRBJ1-1; no clear D gene. Looked up from germline, CDR1 is GTSNPN and CDR2 is SVGIG (reference sequence). V shed 3 bases and J shed 5 bases, with 19 bases lying between them. This CDR3 contains 15 residues. The CDR3 is CAWRPGPFRGTEAFF. DNA of the CDR3: TGTGCCTGGAGGCCCGGGCCTTTTCGAGGGACTGAAGCTTTCTTT.

The V call is TRBV2, the J call TRBJ2-2; D possibly corresponds to TRBD2 (6 bases). CDR1 and CDR2 from the germline V gene are SNHLY and FYNNEI. This CDR3 region has 14 residues. Trimming removed 5 bases from V and 3 bases from J, with 10 bases in between. The CDR3 DNA reads TGTGCCAGCAGTAGCCTAGCGTACACCGGGGAGCTGTTTTTT. It codes for CASSSLAYTGELFF.

The J gene is TRBJ2-2, the V gene TRBV5-4; D may be TRBD2 (5 bases). The CDR3 runs to 15 residues. V was trimmed by 5 bases and J by 3 bases, leaving 14 bases between them. Germline-derived CDR1 and CDR2 are SGHNT and YYREEE (reference sequence). The chain's CDR3 is CASRPSGWDTGELFF. The CDR3 DNA reads TGTGCCAGCAGGCCGTCGGGGTGGGACACCGGGGAGCTGTTTTTT. Together with reference TRBV5-4 and TRBJ2-2, the CDR3 gives the full variable domain: ETGVTQSPTHLIKTRGQQVTLRCSSQSGHNTVSWYQQALGQGPQFIFQYYREEENGRGNFPPRFSGLQFPNYSSELNVNALELDDSALYLCASRPSGWDTGELFFGEGSRLTVL.

This rearrangement joins TRBV7-8 to TRBJ2-7; 10 bases line up with TRBD2. V was pared by 5 bases and J by 4 bases, with 11 bases of the junction left unmatched. CDR1 SGHVS and CDR2 FQNEAQ come from the germline V gene. The CDR3 runs 16 residues. CDR3 in amino acids: CASSRSGRASWYEQYF. CDR3 in DNA: TGTGCCAGCAGCCGCAGCGGGAGGGCCTCCTGGTACGAGCAGTACTTC.

The chain links TRBV27 to TRBJ2-7; 7 bases agree with TRBD1. Germline V gene lookup returns CDR1 MNHEY and CDR2 SMNVEV (reference sequence). The CDR3 covers 14 residues. J gave up 4 bases and V 4 bases, and 7 bases lay outside the gene matches. As DNA, the CDR3 is TGTGCCAGCAGTTCGAACACGACAGGGTACGAGCAGTACTTC. Protein: CASSSNTTGYEQYF.

V and J are TRBV6-1 and TRBJ2-1; D is possibly TRBD2 (5 bases). The CDR3 contains 15 residues. Trimming took 1 base from V and 5 from J, leaving 12 bases between them. The germline V gene encodes CDR1 MNHNS and CDR2 SASEGT. CDR3 bases: TGTGCCAGCAGTGAAGGAGGGTCCCCTAACAATGAGCAGTTCTTC. Its translation is CASSEGGSPNNEQFF.